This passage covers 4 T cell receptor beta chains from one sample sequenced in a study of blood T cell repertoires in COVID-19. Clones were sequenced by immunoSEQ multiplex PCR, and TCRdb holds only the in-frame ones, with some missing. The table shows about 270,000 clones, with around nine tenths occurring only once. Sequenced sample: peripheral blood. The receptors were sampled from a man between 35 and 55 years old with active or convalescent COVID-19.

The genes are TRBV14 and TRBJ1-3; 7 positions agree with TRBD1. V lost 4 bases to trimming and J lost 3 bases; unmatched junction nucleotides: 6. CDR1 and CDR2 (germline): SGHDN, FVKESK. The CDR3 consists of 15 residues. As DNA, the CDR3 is TGTGCCAGCAGCCCGGGACAGCCGTATGGAAACACCATATATTTT. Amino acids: CASSPGQPYGNTIYF.

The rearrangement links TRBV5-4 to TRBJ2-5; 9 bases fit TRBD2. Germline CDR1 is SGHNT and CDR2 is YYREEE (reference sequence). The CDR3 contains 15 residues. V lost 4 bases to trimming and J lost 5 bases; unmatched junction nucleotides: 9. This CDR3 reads CASSRSGSGGETQYF. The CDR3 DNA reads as TGTGCCAGCAGCCGTAGCGGGAGTGGCGGCGAGACCCAGTACTTC.

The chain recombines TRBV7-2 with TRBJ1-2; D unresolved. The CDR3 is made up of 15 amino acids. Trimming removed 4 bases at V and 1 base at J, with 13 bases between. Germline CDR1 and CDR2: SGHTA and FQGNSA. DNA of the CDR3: TGTGCCAGCAGCTCCGTCGTGGGCATTAACTATGGCTACACCTTC. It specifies CASSSVVGINYGYTF.

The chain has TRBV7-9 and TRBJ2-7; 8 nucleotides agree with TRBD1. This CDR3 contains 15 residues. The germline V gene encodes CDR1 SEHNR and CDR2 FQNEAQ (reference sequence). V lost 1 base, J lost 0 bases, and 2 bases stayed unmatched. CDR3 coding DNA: TGTGCCAGCAGCTTAGTGGGACAGGTCTCCTACGAGCAGTACTTC. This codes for CASSLVGQVSYEQYF.